The subject of this entry is one T cell receptor beta chain. No antigen is known for it. Running of the v3.0 immunoSEQ assay took place at survey level. Clones were sequenced by immunoSEQ multiplex PCR, and TCRdb holds only the in-frame ones, with some missing. The sample lists about 13,000 clones, 77% seen once, with about 19% in the top ten. The data are from a study of long-term antiretroviral therapy in people with HIV. The CDR3 is made up of 15 amino acids. Trimming pared 7 bases from V and 2 bases from J, leaving 14 bases between. The germline V gene encodes CDR1 MNHNS and CDR2 SASEGT. Notes on the study in general: Versus controls, repertoires in people with HIV had narrower CDR3 length ranges. Diversity remained lower than transplant donor controls, even though it increased after ART.

Material: unsorted PBMCs, obtained 1.3 years before starting antiretroviral therapy. The V gene is TRBV6-1, the J gene TRBJ2-2, with D unclear. This receptor was obtained from a man aged 40-49 years with HIV. CDR3 nucleotide sequence: TGTGCCAGCACCGAACGGGCTTTAAACACCGGGGAGCTGTTTTTT. Translation: CASTERALNTGELFF.